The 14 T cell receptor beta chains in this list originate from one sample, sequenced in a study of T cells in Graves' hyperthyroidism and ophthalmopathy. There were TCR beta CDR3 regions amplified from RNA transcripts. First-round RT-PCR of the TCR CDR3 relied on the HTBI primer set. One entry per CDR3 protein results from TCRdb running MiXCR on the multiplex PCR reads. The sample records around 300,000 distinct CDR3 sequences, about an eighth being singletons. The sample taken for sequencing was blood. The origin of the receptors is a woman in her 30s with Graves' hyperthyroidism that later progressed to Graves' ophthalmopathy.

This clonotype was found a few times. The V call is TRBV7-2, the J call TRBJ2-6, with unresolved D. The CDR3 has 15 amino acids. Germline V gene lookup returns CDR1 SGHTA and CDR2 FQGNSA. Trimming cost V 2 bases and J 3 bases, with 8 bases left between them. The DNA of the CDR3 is TGTGCCAGCAGCTTACTCGCCAGTGGGGCCAACGTCCTGACTTTC. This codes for CASSLLASGANVLTF.

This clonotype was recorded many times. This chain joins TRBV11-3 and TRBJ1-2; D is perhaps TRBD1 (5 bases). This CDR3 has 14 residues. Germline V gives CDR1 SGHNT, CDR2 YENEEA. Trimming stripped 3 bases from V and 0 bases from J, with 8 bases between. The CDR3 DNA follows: TGTGCCAGCAGCTTCCCGACAGCTAACTATGGCTACACCTTC. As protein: CASSFPTANYGYTF. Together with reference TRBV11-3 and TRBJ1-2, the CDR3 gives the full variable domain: EAGVVQSPRYKIIEKKQPVAFWCNPISGHNTLYWYLQNLGQGPELLIRYENEEAVDDSQLPKDRFSAERLKGVDSTLKIQPAELGDSAVYLCASSFPTANYGYTFGSGTRLTVV.

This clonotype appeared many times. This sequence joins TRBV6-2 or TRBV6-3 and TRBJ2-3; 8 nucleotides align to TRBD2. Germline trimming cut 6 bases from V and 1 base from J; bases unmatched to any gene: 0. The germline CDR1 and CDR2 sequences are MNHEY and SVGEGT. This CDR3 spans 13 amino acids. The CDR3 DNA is TGTGCCAGCAGGACTAGCGGCACAGATACGCAGTATTTT. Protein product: CASRTSGTDTQYF.

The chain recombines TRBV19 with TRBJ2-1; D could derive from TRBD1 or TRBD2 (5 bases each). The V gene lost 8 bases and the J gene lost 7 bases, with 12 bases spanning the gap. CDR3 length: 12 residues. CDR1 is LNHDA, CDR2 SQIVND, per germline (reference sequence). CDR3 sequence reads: CASRAGSNEQFF. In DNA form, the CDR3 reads TGTGCCAGTCGAGCAGGGAGTAATGAGCAGTTCTTC.

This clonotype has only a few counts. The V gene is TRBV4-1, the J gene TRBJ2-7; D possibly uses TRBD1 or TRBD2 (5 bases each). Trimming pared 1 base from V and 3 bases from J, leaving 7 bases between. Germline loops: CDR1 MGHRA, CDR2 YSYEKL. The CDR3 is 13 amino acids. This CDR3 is CASSQGGDYEQYF. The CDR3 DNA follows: TGCGCCAGCAGCCAAGGAGGGGACTACGAGCAGTACTTC.

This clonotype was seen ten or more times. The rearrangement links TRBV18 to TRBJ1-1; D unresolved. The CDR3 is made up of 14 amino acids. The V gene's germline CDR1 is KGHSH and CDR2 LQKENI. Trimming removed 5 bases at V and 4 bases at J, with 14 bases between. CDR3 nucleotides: TGTGCCAGCTCAGACGGGTTTCGCGGCACTGAAGCTTTCTTT. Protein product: CASSDGFRGTEAFF.

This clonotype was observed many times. The CDR3 DNA reads TGTGCCAGCTCACCCCCCGCTGCAGGCACAGATACGCAGTATTTT. It yields the protein CASSPPAAGTDTQYF. The rearrangement joins TRBV18 to TRBJ2-3; D remains unclear. There are 15 residues in the CDR3. V was shortened by 3 bases and J by 1 base, with 11 bases between the two germline ends. The germline CDR1 and CDR2 sequences are KGHSH and LQKENI.

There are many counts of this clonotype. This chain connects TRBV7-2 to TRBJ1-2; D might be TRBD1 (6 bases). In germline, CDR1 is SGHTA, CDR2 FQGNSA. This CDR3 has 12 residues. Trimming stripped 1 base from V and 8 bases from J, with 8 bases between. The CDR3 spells CASSLDRAGYTF. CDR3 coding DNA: TGTGCCAGCAGCTTAGACAGGGCGGGCTACACCTTC.

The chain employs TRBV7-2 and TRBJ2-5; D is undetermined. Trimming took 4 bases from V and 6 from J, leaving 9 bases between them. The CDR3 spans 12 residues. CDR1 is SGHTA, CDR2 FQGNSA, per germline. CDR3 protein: CASSSAAQTQYF. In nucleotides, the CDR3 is TGTGCCAGCAGCTCCGCAGCCCAGACCCAGTACTTC.

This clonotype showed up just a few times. DNA for the CDR3: TGTGCCAGCAGCCAAGCGGCTATCGGGACAGGGGGCAATGAGCAGTTCTTC. Translating it yields CASSQAAIGTGGNEQFF. J is TRBJ2-1 and V is TRBV4-2; 11 nucleotides agree with TRBD1. Germline CDR1 is LGHNA and CDR2 is YNFKEQ. The CDR3 is 17 residues long. Trimming took 1 base from V and 6 from J; bases not matched to a gene: 8.

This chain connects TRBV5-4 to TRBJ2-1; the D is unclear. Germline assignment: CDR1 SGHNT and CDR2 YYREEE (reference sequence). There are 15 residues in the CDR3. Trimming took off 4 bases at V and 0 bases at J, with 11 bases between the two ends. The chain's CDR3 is CASSRAIFSYNEQFF. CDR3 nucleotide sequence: TGTGCCAGCAGCAGAGCAATCTTCTCCTACAATGAGCAGTTCTTC.

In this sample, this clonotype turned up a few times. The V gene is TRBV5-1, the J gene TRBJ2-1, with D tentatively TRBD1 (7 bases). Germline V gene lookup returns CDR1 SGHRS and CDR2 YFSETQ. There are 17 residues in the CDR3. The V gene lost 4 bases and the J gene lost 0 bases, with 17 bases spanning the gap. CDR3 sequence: CASSPGGTPNSYNEQFF. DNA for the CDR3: TGCGCCAGCAGCCCAGGGGGGACGCCAAACTCCTACAATGAGCAGTTCTTC. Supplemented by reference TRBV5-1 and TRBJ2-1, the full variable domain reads KAGVTQTPRYLIKTRGQQVTLSCSPISGHRSVSWYQQTPGQGLQFLFEYFSETQRNKGNFPGRFSGRQFSNSRSEMNVSTLELGDSALYLCASSPGGTPNSYNEQFFGPGTRLTVL.

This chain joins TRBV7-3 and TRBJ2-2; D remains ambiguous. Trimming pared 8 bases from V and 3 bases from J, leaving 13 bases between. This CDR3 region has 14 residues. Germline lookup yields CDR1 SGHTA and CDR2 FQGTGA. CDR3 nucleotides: TGTGCCAGCCGGGTCCGTTGGGACACCGGGGAGCTGTTTTTT. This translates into CASRVRWDTGELFF. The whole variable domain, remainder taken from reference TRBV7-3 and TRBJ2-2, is GAGVSQTPSNKVTEKGKYVELRCDPISGHTALYWYRQSLGQGPEFLIYFQGTGAADDSGLPNDRFFAVRPEGSVSTLKIQRTERGDSAVYLCASRVRWDTGELFFGEGSRLTVL.

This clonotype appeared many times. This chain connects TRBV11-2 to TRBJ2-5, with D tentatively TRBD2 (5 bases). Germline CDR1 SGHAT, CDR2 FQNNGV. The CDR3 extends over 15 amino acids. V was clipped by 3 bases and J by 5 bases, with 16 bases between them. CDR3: CASSFYLAPGETQYF. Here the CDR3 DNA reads TGTGCCAGCAGCTTTTACCTCGCTCCGGGGGAGACCCAGTACTTC.